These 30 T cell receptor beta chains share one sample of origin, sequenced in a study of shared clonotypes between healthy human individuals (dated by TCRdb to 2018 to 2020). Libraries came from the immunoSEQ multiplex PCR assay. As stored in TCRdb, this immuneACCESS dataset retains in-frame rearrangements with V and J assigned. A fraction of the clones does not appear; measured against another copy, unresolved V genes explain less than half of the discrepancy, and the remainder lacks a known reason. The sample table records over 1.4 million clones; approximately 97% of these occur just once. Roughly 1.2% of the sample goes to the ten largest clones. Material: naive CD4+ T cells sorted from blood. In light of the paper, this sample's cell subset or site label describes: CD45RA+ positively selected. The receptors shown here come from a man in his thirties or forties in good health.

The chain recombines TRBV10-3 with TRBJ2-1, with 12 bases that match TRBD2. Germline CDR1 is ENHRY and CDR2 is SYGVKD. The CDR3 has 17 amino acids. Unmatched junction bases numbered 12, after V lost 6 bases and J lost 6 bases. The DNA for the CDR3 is TGTGCCATCAGGGCGCCCCCGACTAGCGGGAGAGGCAATGAGCAGTTCTTC. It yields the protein CAIRAPPTSGRGNEQFF.

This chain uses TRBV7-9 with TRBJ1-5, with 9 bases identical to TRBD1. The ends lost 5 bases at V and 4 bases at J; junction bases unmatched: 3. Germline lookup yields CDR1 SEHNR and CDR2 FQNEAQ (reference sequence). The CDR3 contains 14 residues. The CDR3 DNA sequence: TGTGCCAGCAGCCGTGGACAGGGGAATCAGCCCCAGCATTTT. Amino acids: CASSRGQGNQPQHF.

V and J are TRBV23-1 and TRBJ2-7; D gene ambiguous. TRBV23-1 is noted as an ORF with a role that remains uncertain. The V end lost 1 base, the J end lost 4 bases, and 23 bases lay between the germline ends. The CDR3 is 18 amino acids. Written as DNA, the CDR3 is TGCGCCAGCAGTCAATATGGGGTGGACCCGGGCTCCATGTACGAGCAGTACTTC. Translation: CASSQYGVDPGSMYEQYF.

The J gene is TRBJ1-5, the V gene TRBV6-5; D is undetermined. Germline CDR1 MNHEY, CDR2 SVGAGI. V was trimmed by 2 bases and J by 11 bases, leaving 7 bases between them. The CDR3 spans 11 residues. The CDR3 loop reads CASSYPPSQHF. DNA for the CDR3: TGTGCCAGCAGTTACCCCCCATCCCAGCATTTT.

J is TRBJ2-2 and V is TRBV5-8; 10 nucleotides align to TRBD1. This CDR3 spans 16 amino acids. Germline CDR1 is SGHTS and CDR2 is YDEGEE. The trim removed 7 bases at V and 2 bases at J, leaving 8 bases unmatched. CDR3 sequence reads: CASSNGQGVNTGELFF. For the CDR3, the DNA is TGTGCCAGCTCGAATGGACAGGGGGTTAACACCGGGGAGCTGTTTTTT.

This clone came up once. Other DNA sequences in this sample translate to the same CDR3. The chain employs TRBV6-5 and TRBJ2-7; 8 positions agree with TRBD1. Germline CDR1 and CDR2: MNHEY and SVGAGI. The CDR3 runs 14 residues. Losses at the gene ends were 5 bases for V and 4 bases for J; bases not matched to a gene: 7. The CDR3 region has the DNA TGTGCCAGCAGTGCCGGGACAGGCCCTTACGAGCAGTACTTC. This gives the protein CASSAGTGPYEQYF.

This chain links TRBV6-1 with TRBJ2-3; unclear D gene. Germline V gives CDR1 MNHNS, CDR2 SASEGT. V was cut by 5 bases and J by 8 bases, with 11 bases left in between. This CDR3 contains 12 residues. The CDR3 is CASSSSLSTQYF. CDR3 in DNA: TGTGCCAGCAGTAGTTCACTGAGTACGCAGTATTTT.

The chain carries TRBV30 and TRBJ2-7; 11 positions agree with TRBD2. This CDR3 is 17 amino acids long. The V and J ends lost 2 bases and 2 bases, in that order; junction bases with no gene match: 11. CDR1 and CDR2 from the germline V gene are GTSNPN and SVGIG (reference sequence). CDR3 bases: TGTGCCTGGAGTTTTTTTCTGACTAGCGGGACCCCCTACGAGCAGTACTTC. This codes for CAWSFFLTSGTPYEQYF.

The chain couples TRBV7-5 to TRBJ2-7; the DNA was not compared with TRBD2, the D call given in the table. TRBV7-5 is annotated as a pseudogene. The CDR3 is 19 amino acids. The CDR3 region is CVRSTIGPRGRSPANEQYF. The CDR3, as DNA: TGTGTCAGAAGCACAATAGGTCCAAGAGGGCGGTCCCCAGCCAACGAGCAGTACTTC.

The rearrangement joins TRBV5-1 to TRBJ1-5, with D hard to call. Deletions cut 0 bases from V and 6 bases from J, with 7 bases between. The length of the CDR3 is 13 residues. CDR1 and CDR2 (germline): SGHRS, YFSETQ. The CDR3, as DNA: TGCGCCAGCAGCTTGGCCCCCAGTCAGCCCCAGCATTTT. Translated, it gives CASSLAPSQPQHF.

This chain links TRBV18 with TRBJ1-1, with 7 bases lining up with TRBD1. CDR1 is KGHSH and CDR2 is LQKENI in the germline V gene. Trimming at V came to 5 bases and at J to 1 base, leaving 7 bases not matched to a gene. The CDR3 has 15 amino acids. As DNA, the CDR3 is TGTGCCAGCTCAGCGACAGGGCTTCAGAACACTGAAGCTTTCTTT. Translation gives CASSATGLQNTEAFF.

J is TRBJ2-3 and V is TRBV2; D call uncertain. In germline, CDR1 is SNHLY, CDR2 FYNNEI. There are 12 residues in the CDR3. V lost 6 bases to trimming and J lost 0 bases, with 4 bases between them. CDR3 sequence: CASSESTDTQYF. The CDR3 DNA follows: TGTGCCAGCAGCGAGAGCACAGATACGCAGTATTTT.

CDR3 residues: CAISEAGGSVYEQYF. DNA of the CDR3: TGTGCCATCAGTGAAGCGGGAGGGTCCGTCTACGAGCAGTACTTC. The J gene is TRBJ2-7, the V gene TRBV10-3, with 10 bases aligning to TRBD2. V lost 3 bases, J lost 3 bases, and 5 bases stayed unmatched. CDR1 is ENHRY, CDR2 SYGVKD, per germline. The CDR3 totals 15 residues.

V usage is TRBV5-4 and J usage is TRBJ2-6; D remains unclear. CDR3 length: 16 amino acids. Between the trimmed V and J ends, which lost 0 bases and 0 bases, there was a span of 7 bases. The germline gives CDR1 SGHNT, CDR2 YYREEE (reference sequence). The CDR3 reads CASSLAGSSGANVLTF. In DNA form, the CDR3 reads TGTGCCAGCAGCTTGGCCGGAAGCTCTGGGGCCAACGTCCTGACTTTC. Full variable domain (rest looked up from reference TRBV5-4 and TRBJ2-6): ETGVTQSPTHLIKTRGQQVTLRCSSQSGHNTVSWYQQALGQGPQFIFQYYREEENGRGNFPPRFSGLQFPNYSSELNVNALELDDSALYLCASSLAGSSGANVLTFGAGSRLTVL.

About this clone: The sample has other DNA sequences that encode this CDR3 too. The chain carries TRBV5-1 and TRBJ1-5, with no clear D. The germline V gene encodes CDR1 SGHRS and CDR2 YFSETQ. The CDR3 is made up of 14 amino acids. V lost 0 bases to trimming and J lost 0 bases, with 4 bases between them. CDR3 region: CASSLGGSNQPQHF. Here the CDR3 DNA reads TGCGCCAGCAGCTTGGGCGGTAGCAATCAGCCCCAGCATTTT.

The CDR3 nucleotides are TGTGCCAGCAGCTTGCGGGACTACCTTTACGAGCAGTACTTC. It translates to CASSLRDYLYEQYF. The chain is built from TRBV5-6 and TRBJ2-7; 7 bases are a match to TRBD2. Trimming removed 1 base from V and 4 bases from J; junction bases left unmatched: 5. CDR1 is SGHDT, CDR2 YYEEEE, per germline. The CDR3 totals 14 residues.

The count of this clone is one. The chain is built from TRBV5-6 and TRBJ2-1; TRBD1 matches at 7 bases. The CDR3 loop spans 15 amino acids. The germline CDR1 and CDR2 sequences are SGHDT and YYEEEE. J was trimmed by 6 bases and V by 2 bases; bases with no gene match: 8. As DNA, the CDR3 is TGTGCCAGCAGCTTTCAGGGGGTCGCAAGCAATGAGCAGTTCTTC. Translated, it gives CASSFQGVASNEQFF.

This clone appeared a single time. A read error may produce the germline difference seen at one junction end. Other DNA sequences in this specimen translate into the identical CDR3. CDR3 sequence: CASSLTGANTGELFF. The CDR3 DNA reads TGTGCCAGCAGCCTAACAGGGGCGAACACCGGGGAGCTGTTTTTT. The rearrangement links TRBV7-3 to TRBJ2-2; TRBD1 matches at 7 bases. This CDR3 is built from 15 residues. Germline V CDR1 and CDR2: SGHTA, FQGTGA.

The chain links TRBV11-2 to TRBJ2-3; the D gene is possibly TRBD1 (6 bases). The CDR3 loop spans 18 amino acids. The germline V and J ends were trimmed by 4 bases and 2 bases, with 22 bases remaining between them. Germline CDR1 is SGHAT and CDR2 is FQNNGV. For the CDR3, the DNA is TGTGCCAGCAGCTCCCCACCTTCGACAGGTGGGTACACAGATACGCAGTATTTT. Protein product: CASSSPPSTGGYTDTQYF.

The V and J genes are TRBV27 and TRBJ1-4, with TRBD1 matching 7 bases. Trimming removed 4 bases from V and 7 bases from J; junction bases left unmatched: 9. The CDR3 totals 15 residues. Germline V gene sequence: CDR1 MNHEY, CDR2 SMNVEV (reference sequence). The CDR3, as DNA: TGTGCCAGCAGTTACGACAGGGAGGCGGGTGAAAAACTGTTTTTT. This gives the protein CASSYDREAGEKLFF.

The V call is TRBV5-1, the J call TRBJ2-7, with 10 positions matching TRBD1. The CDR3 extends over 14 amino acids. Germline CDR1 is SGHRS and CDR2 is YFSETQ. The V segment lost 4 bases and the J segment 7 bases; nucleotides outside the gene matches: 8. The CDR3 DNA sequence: TGCGCCAGCAGCGCAATAGGGACAGGGGAGGAGCAGTACTTC. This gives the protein CASSAIGTGEEQYF.

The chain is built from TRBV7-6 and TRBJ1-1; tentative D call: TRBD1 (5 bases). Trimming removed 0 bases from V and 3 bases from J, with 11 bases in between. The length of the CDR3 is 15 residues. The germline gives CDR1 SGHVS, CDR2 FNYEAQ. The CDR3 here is CASSLAGGADTEAFF. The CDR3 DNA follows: TGTGCCAGCAGCTTAGCGGGGGGAGCGGACACTGAAGCTTTCTTT.

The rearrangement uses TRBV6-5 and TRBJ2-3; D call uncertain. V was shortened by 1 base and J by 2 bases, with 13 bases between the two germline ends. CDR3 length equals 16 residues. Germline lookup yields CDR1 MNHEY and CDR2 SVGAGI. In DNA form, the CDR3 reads TGTGCCAGCAGTTACTTCCCCTCAGAGCCCACAGATACGCAGTATTTT. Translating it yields CASSYFPSEPTDTQYF.

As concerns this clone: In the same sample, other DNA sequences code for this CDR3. CDR3 in DNA: TGCGCCAGCAGCTTGGCCGGACAGGGGGCCTCCTACGAGCAGTACTTC. Translating gives CASSLAGQGASYEQYF. The chain recombines TRBV5-1 with TRBJ2-7; 11 bases line up with TRBD1. The CDR3 length is 16 residues. Germline assignment: CDR1 SGHRS and CDR2 YFSETQ. Germline trimming cut 0 bases from V and 0 bases from J; bases unmatched to any gene: 2. Full variable domain (missing parts from reference TRBV5-1 and TRBJ2-7): KAGVTQTPRYLIKTRGQQVTLSCSPISGHRSVSWYQQTPGQGLQFLFEYFSETQRNKGNFPGRFSGRQFSNSRSEMNVSTLELGDSALYLCASSLAGQGASYEQYFGPGTRLTVT.

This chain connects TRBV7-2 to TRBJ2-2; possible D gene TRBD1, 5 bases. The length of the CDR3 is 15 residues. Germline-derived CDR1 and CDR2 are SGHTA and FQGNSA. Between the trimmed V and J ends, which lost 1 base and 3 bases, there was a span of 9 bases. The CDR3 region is CASSLGRADTGELFF. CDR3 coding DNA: TGTGCCAGCAGCTTAGGCAGGGCGGACACCGGGGAGCTGTTTTTT.

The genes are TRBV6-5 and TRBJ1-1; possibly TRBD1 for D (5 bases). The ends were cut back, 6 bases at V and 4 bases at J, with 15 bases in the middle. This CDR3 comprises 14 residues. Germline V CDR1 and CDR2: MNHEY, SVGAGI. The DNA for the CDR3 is TGTGCCAGCAGCCGAAGGGCAGGGTCCACTGAAGCTTTCTTT. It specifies CASSRRAGSTEAFF.

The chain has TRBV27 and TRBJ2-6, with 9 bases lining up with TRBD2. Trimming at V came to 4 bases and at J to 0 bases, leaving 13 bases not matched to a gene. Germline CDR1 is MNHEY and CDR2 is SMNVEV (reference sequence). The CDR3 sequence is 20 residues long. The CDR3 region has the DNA TGTGCCAGCAGTTACGTCGGGCTAGCGGGAACGGACTCTGGGGCCAACGTCCTGACTTTC. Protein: CASSYVGLAGTDSGANVLTF.

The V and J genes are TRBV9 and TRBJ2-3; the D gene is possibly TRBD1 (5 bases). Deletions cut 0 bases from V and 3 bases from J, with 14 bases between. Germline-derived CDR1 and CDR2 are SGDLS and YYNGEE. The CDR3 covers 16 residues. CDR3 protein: CASSVVPQGGTDTQYF. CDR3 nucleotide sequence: TGTGCCAGCAGCGTAGTACCCCAGGGTGGGACAGATACGCAGTATTTT.

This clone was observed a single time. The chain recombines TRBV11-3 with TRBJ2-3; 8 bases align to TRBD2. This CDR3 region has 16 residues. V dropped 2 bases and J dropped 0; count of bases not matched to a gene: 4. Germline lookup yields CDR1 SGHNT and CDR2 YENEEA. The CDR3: CASSLSSGGSTDTQYF. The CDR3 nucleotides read TGTGCCAGCAGCTTATCAAGCGGGGGAAGCACAGATACGCAGTATTTT.

This CDR3 reads CASSSGTSLGEQYF. CDR3 coding DNA: TGCGCCAGCAGCTCAGGGACTAGTCTGGGCGAGCAGTACTTC. The chain joins TRBV10-1 to TRBJ2-7; 8 nucleotides align to TRBD2. CDR1 and CDR2 (germline): WNHNN, SYGVQD (reference sequence). The CDR3 sequence is 14 residues long. J lost 6 bases, V lost 6 bases, and 10 bases had no gene match.